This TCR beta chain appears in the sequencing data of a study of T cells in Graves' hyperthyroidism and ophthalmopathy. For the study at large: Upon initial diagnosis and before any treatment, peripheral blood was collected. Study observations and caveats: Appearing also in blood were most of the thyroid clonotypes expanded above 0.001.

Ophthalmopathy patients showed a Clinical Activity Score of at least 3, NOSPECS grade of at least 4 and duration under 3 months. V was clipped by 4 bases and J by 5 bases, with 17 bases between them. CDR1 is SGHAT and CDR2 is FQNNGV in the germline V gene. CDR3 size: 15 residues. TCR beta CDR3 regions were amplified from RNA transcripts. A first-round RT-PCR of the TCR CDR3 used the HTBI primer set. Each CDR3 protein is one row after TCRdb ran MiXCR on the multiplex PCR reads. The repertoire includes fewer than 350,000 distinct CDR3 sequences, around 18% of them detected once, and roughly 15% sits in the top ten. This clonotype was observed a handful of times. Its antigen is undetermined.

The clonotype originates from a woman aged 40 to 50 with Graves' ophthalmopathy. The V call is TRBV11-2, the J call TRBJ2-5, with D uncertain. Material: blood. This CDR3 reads CASSSGRQSRETQYF. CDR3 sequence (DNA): TGTGCCAGCAGCTCCGGGCGACAAAGCCGGGAGACCCAGTACTTC.